The count of the clone carrying this TCR beta chain is one. The sample comes from a study of blood T cell repertoires in COVID-19. The CDR3 has 20 amino acids. Trimming cost V 2 bases and J 1 base, with 24 bases left between them. Germline V lookup: CDR1 WSHSY, CDR2 SAAADI. Using immunoSEQ multiplex PCR, the repertoire was profiled, and TCRdb retains in-frame clones only, with some absent. The table has 50,000 to 70,000 clones, around 83% seen once. This chain joins TRBV10-2 and TRBJ2-4; the D gene is possibly TRBD1 (6 bases). The source material was peripheral blood. The TCR comes from a woman in her sixties or seventies with acute or convalescent COVID-19. CDR3 amino acids: CASSEIGGAGVWSAKNIQYF. Here the CDR3 DNA reads TGCGCCAGCAGTGAGATTGGGGGCGCGGGCGTTTGGTCGGCCAAAAACATTCAGTACTTC.